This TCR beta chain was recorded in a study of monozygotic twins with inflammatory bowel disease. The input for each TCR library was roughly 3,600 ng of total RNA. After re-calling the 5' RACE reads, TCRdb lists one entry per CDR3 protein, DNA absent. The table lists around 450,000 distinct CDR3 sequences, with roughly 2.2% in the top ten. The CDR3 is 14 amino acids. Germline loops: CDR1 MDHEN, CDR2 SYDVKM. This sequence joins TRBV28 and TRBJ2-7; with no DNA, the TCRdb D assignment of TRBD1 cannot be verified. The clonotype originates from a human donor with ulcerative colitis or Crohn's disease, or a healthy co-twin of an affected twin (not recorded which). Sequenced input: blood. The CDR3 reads CASSGRQGLEEQYF.